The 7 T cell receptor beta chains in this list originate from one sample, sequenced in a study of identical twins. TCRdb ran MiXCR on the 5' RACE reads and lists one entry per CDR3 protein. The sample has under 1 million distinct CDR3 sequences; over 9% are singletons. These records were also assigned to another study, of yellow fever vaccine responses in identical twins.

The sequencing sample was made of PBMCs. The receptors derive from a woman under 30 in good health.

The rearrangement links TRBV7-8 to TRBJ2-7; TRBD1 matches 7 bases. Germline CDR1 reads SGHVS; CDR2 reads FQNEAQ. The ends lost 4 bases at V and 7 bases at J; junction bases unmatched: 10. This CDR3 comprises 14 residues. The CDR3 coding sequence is TGTGCCAGCAGCTCCGGGACAGTAGTCTATGAGCAGTACTTC. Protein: CASSSGTVVYEQYF.

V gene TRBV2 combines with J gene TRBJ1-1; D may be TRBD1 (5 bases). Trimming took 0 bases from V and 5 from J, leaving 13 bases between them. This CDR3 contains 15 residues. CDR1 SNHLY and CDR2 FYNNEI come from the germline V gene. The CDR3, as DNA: TGTGCCAGCAGTGAAGCGGGGGGGAGGAGGACTGAAGCTTTCTTT. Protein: CASSEAGGRRTEAFF.

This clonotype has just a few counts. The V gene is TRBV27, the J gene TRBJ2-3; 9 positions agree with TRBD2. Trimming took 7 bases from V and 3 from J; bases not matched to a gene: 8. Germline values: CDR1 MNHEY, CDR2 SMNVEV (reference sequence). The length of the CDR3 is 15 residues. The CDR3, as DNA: TGTGCCAGCACCGATAGCGGGAGCGGGACAGATACGCAGTATTTT. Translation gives CASTDSGSGTDTQYF.

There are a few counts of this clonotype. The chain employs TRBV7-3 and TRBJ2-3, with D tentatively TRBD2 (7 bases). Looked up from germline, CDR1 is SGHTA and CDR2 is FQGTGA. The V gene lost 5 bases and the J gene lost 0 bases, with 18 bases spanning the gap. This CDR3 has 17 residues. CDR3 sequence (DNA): TGTGCCAGCAGCCCTAACGGGGGGCTTACCAGCACAGATACGCAGTATTTT. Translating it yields CASSPNGGLTSTDTQYF.

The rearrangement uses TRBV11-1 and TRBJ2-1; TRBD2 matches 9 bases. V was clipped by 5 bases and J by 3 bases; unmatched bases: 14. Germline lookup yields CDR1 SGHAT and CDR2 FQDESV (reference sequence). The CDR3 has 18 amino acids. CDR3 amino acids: CASSRRKRGARNYNEQFF. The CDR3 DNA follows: TGTGCCAGCAGCCGCCGGAAGCGGGGGGCTCGAAACTACAATGAGCAGTTCTTC.

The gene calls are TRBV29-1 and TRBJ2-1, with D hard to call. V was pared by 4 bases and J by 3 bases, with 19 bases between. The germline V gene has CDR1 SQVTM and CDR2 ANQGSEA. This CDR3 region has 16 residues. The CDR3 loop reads CSVGPAGRTNYNEQFF. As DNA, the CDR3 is TGCAGCGTTGGGCCCGCCGGACGCACAAACTACAATGAGCAGTTCTTC.

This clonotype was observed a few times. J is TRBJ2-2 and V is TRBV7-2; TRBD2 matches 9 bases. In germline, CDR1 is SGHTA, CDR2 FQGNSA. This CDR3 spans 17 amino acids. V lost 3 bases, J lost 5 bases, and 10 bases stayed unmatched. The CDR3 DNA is TGTGCCAGCAGCTTTATCGGCGGGGGGGCTCGGACCGGGGAGCTGTTTTTT. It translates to CASSFIGGGARTGELFF.